This T cell receptor (beta chain) is drawn from a study of T cell changes during pregnancy in multiple sclerosis. The CDR3 covers 16 residues. CDR1 and CDR2 (germline): LNHDA, SQIVND (reference sequence). V gave up 4 bases and J gave up 4 bases; unmatched junction bases: 12. Only in-frame clones appear in the TCRdb table, and some are missing; sequencing was by immunoSEQ multiplex PCR. The repertoire holds under 45,000 clones, with about 88% as singletons. The receptor was derived from a female donor with multiple sclerosis, enrolled in a pregnancy study. The sequences come from CD4+ T cells from peripheral blood mononuclear cells, collected in the second trimester of pregnancy. This rearrangement joins TRBV19 to TRBJ1-1; 7 nucleotides line up with TRBD1. CDR3 in amino acids: CASSRTGVYGITEAFF. As DNA, the CDR3 is TGTGCCAGTAGTAGGACAGGTGTTTATGGTATCACTGAAGCTTTCTTT.